A selection of T cell receptor beta chains follows, all from one sample in a study of T-cell memory formation after mild COVID-19. TCRdb reprocessed the 5' RACE reads with MiXCR, giving one entry per CDR3 protein. Among fewer than 600,000 distinct CDR3 sequences listed, about a fifth were seen once. The sequencing sample was made of PBMCs or a T cell subset sorted from them (not recorded which). The receptor set was obtained from an adult woman who had mild COVID-19 (a few samples of this study predate the infection). Cell type and time point are not known. CDR3s include the opening cysteine and the closing phenylalanine or tryptophan. A D gene is named only where the DNA matches it firmly. Not all rows give a size; the values are once, few, many and, for expanded clones, a class.

V,D,size,J,DNA,CDR3
TRBV5-5,TRBD2,few,TRBJ2-1,TGTGCCAGTCTACTAGCGGGGGGCTACAATGAGCAGTTCTTC,CASLLAGGYNEQFF
TRBV11-2,TRBD2,few,TRBJ2-1,TGTGCCAGCAGCTTGGTCCTGGGACTAGCGGGACGTGAGCAGTTCTTC,CASSLVLGLAGREQFF
TRBV20-1,TRBD2,.,TRBJ2-1,TGCAGTGCTCCACGGGAGCGGGGAAGATCCTACAATGAGCAGTTCTTC,CSAPRERGRSYNEQFF
TRBV15,TRBD2,few,TRBJ2-3,TGTGCCACCAGCAGAGATACCCCGGCGGGGGTAACTGATACGCAGTATTTT,CATSRDTPAGVTDTQYF
TRBV14,TRBD2,.,TRBJ2-6,TGTGCCAGCAGCCACCATGGACTAGCGGGTTACTCTGGGGCCAACGTCCTGACTTTC,CASSHHGLAGYSGANVLTF
TRBV7-8,.,.,TRBJ2-5,TGTGCCAGCAGCTTTCTGATGGACAAACAAGAGACCCAGTACTTC,CASSFLMDKQETQYF
TRBV20-1,.,few,TRBJ2-3,TGCAGTGCTAGAGATCTTAGTGGGAGCACAGATACGCAGTATTTT,CSARDLSGSTDTQYF
TRBV12-3/TRBV12-4,.,few,TRBJ1-1,TGTGCCAGCAGTCCCACCCGGGGGTTGAACACTGAAGCTTTCTTT,CASSPTRGLNTEAFF
TRBV5-1,.,.,TRBJ2-7,TGCGCCAGCAGCTTGGTAACGGGGGAGTACGAGCAGTACTTC,CASSLVTGEYEQYF
TRBV5-6,.,few,TRBJ1-2,TGTGCCAGCAGCTTGGGGGGGCGAAGTGGCTACACCTTC,CASSLGGRSGYTF
TRBV7-9,.,.,TRBJ2-7,TGTGCCAGCAGCCGGAGCGCCTCCTACGAGCAGTACTTC,CASSRSASYEQYF
TRBV6-1,.,many,TRBJ2-7,TGTGCCAGCAGTGACGGGATCGGGGCCTCCGACGAGCAGTACTTC,CASSDGIGASDEQYF
TRBV10-3,.,.,TRBJ2-2,TGTGCCATCAGCCCAGGGGCCGGGGAGCTGTTTTTT,CAISPGAGELFF
TRBV18,.,.,TRBJ2-7,TGTGCCAGCTCACCAGGTTCGGGCTACGAGCAGTACTTC,CASSPGSGYEQYF
TRBV18,.,few,TRBJ2-1,TGTGCCAGCTCACCCGGCAGATCGGGAGAGCAGTTCTTC,CASSPGRSGEQFF
TRBV24-1,.,few,TRBJ2-5,TGTGCCACCAGTGAGGGGACGGTACAAGAGACCCAGTACTTC,CATSEGTVQETQYF
TRBV24-1,TRBD1,few,TRBJ2-5,TGTGCCACCAGTGAACCGGGACAGGAAGAGACCCAGTACTTC,CATSEPGQEETQYF
TRBV24-1,TRBD2,.,TRBJ2-1,TGTGCCACCAGTGATTTGCGAGCGGGAGTAGGTCATGAGCAGTTCTTC,CATSDLRAGVGHEQFF
TRBV7-8,.,.,TRBJ1-5,TGTGCCAGCAGCTTAGTTGAGAATCAGCCCCAGCATTTT,CASSLVENQPQHF
TRBV2,TRBD2,.,TRBJ2-7,TGTGCCAGCAGTCTAGGACTAGCCGCTACGGGGGAGCAGTACTTC,CASSLGLAATGEQYF
TRBV5-1,.,once,TRBJ2-5,TGCGCCAGCAGCTTGGCGACTGGAATATTTCAAGAGACCCAGTACTTC,CASSLATGIFQETQYF
TRBV4-1,TRBD1,few,TRBJ2-7,TGCGCCAGCAGCCAGTACAGGGGGGCCTACGAGCAGTACTTC,CASSQYRGAYEQYF
TRBV7-9,.,.,TRBJ2-7,TGTGCCAGCAGCTCCGGGTGGAGCACCTACGAGCAGTACTTC,CASSSGWSTYEQYF
TRBV6-2/TRBV6-3,.,.,TRBJ2-1,TGTGCCAGCAGTTATCCGGCGGATGAGCAGTTCTTC,CASSYPADEQFF
TRBV30,TRBD2,.,TRBJ2-6,TGTGCCTGGGGCCGGACCCGGATTCGCGGGAGAAACCCTGGGGCCAACGTCCTGACTTTC,CAWGRTRIRGRNPGANVLTF
TRBV5-1,TRBD1,.,TRBJ2-3,TGCGCCAGCAGCTCGGCGGACAGGAGCACAGATACGCAGTATTTT,CASSSADRSTDTQYF
TRBV27,TRBD1,.,TRBJ1-2,TGTGCCAGCAGTGACAGGGGCCGACCTCTCTATGGCTACACCTTC,CASSDRGRPLYGYTF
TRBV24-1,.,.,TRBJ2-1,TGTGCCACCAGTGATTTTCTTGAGCAGTTCTTC,CATSDFLEQFF
TRBV27,TRBD1,many,TRBJ1-1,TGTGCCAGCAGTTCAACAGGGGGGGGACGAGTCACTGAAGCTTTCTTT,CASSSTGGGRVTEAFF
TRBV30,.,.,TRBJ2-5,TGTGCCTGGAGTCCCGGGACTCGGTTTCCTTCAGAGACCCAGTACTTC,CAWSPGTRFPSETQYF
TRBV18,TRBD1,many,TRBJ2-5,TGTGCCAGCTCACCACCGGGGACAGGGCGAGAGACCCAGTACTTC,CASSPPGTGRETQYF
TRBV18,TRBD1,few,TRBJ2-2,TGTGCCAGCTCACCGGCGAACAGGGGAACCACCGGGGAGCTGTTTTTT,CASSPANRGTTGELFF
TRBV3-1,.,few,TRBJ2-1,TGTGCCAGCAGCCACTCGGGACCTCTCCATGAGCAGTTCTTC,CASSHSGPLHEQFF
TRBV12-5,.,many,TRBJ2-5,TGTGCTAGTGCCATGGGGTGGGAAGAGACCCAGTACTTC,CASAMGWEETQYF
TRBV5-1,.,.,TRBJ2-6,TGCGCCAGCAGCTTGGGCAGGGAACCCTCTGGGGCCAACGTCCTGACTTTC,CASSLGREPSGANVLTF
TRBV7-8,TRBD1,many,TRBJ2-5,TGTGCCAGCAGCCGACAGGGAGCCCAAGAGACCCAGTACTTC,CASSRQGAQETQYF
TRBV7-8,TRBD2,few,TRBJ2-3,TGTTCTACCCGCGGCGCGGGGGGGTCCGCAGATACGCAGTATTTT,CSTRGAGGSADTQYF
TRBV7-2,TRBD2,few,TRBJ2-7,TGTGCCAGCAGCTTCGGGGGAGGGCAGTACGAGCAGTACTTC,CASSFGGGQYEQYF
TRBV7-2,TRBD2,.,TRBJ2-1,TGTGCCAGCAGCTCTGGACTAGGACGGAATGAGCAGTTCTTC,CASSSGLGRNEQFF
TRBV20-1,TRBD2,.,TRBJ2-1,TGCAGTGCTAGAGATTCACTAGCGGGAACCTACAATGAGCAGTTCTTC,CSARDSLAGTYNEQFF
TRBV25-1,TRBD1,.,TRBJ2-7,TGTGCCAGCAGTGCTTCCGGGACAGGGGGCTTAAATCAGTACTTC,CASSASGTGGLNQYF
TRBV9,TRBD2,.,TRBJ2-2,TGTGCCAGCAGCGTAGAGGGGACTAGCTACACCGGGGAGCTGTTTTTT,CASSVEGTSYTGELFF
TRBV20-1,TRBD1,.,TRBJ1-1,TGCAGTGCTAGAGATGGAGGGACAGGGAGCACTGAAGCTTTCTTT,CSARDGGTGSTEAFF
TRBV4-1,TRBD1,.,TRBJ2-7,TGCGCCAGCAGCTCCTCTGCGGTGAAATCAGACAAGTCCAGGGGGAGCTCCTACGAGCAGTACTTC,CASSSSAVKSDKSRGSSYEQYF
TRBV5-1,TRBD2,few,TRBJ2-1,TGCGCCAGCAGCCAAATAGCGGGAGCGGGCAATGAGCAGTTCTTC,CASSQIAGAGNEQFF
TRBV10-3,TRBD2,many,TRBJ2-1,TGTGCCATCAGTGAATCTGTTGCGGGAGGTAATGAGCAGTTCTTC,CAISESVAGGNEQFF
TRBV5-4,TRBD1,.,TRBJ2-1,TGTGCCAGCAGTCGGGACAGGGGGGCCATTGAGCAGTTCTTC,CASSRDRGAIEQFF
TRBV20-1,.,.,TRBJ2-3,TGCAGTGGTAGAGCGTGGGGGACCACAGATACGCAGTATTTT,CSGRAWGTTDTQYF
TRBV11-2,.,.,TRBJ2-1,TGTGCCAGCAGCTCCGCCAGTCGCCTAGGGTACAATGAGCAGTTCTTC,CASSSASRLGYNEQFF
TRBV3-1,.,.,TRBJ2-5,TGTGCCAGCAGCCAAGTAGAGTGGGCCCAGTACTTC,CASSQVEWAQYF
TRBV5-1,.,.,TRBJ2-6,TGCGCCAGCACGCCCAAGGGTCCTGGGGCCAACGTCCTGACTTTC,CASTPKGPGANVLTF
TRBV19,.,.,TRBJ2-7,TGTGCCAGTAGTATCTCGCGGGCGGGTGAGCAGTACTTC,CASSISRAGEQYF
TRBV9,.,few,TRBJ2-2,TGTGCCAGCAAAGGCGCTAACACCGGGGAGCTGTTTTTT,CASKGANTGELFF
TRBV6-5,.,few,TRBJ2-3,TGTGCCAGCAGTTACGGATACACAGATACGCAGTATTTT,CASSYGYTDTQYF